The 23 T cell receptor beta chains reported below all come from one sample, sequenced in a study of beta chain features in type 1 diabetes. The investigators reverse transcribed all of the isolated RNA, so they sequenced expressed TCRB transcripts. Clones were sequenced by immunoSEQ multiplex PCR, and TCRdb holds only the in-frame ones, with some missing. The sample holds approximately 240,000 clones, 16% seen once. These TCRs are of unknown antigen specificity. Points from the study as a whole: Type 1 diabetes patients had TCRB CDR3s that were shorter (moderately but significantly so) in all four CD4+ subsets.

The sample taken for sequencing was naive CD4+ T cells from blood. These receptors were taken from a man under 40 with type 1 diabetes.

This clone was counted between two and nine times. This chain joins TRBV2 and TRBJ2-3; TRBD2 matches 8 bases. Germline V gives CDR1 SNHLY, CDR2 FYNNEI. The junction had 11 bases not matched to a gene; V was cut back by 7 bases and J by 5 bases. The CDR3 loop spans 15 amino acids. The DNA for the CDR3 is TGTGCCAGCACCCAAAGGAAGCTAGCGGGAGATACGCAGTATTTT. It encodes CASTQRKLAGDTQYF.

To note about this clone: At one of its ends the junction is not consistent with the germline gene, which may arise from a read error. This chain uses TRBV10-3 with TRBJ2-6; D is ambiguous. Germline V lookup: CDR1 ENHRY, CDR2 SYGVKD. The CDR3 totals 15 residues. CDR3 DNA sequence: TGTGCCATCAGGGAGTGGGGTCCTGGGGCCAACGTCCTGACTTTC. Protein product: CAIREWGPGANVLTF.

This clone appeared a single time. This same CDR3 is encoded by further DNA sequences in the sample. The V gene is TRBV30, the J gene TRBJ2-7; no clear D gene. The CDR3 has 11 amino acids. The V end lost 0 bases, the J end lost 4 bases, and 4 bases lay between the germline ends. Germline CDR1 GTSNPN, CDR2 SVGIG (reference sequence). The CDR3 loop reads CAWSVRYEQYF. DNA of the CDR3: TGTGCCTGGAGTGTGCGATACGAGCAGTACTTC. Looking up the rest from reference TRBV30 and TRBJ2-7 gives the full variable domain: SQTIHQWPATLVQPVGSPLSLECTVEGTSNPNLYWYRQAAGRGLQLLFYSVGIGQISSEVPQNLSASRPQDRQFILSSKKLLLSDSGFYLCAWSVRYEQYFGPGTRLTVT.

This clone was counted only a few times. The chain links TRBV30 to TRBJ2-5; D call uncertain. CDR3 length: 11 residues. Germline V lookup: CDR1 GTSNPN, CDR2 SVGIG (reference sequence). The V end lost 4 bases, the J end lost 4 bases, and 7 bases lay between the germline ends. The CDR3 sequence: CAWMYVETQYF. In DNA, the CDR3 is TGTGCCTGGATGTACGTAGAGACCCAGTACTTC.

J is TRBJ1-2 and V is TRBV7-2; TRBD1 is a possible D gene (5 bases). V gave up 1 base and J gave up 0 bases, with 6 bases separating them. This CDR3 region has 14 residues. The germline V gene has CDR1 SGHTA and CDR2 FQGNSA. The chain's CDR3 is CASSLVTANYGYTF. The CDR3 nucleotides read TGTGCCAGCAGCTTAGTGACAGCTAACTATGGCTACACCTTC. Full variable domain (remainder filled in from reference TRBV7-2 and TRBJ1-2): GAGVSQSPSNKVTEKGKDVELRCDPISGHTALYWYRQSLGQGLEFLIYFQGNSAPDKSGLPSDRFSAERTGGSVSTLTIQRTQQEDSAVYLCASSLVTANYGYTFGSGTRLTVV.

CDR3 nucleotide sequence: TGTGCCAGCAGCTCAGGACAGGGTGACATTCAGTACTTC. Amino acids: CASSSGQGDIQYF. The rearrangement joins TRBV28 to TRBJ2-4; 8 bases fit TRBD1. Germline CDR1 and CDR2: MDHEN and SYDVKM. The CDR3 is 13 residues long. The J segment lost 8 bases and the V segment lost 6 bases, leaving 6 bases of the junction unmatched.

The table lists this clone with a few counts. As DNA, the CDR3 is TGTGCCAGCGGTCCACGGTCAGAGGGAGAAAAACTGTTTTTT. It specifies CASGPRSEGEKLFF. The rearrangement joins TRBV6-7 to TRBJ1-4, with D unresolved. TRBV6-7 is reported as an ORF; its role is uncertain. The CDR3 consists of 14 residues. The germline V and J ends were trimmed by 8 bases and 8 bases, with 18 bases remaining between them.

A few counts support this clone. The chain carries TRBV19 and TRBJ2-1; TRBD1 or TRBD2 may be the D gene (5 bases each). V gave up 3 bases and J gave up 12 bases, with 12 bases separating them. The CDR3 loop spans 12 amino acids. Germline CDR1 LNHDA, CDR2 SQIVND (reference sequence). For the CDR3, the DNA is TGTGCCAGTAGTATGGGACCCGCGGGGCAGTTCTTC. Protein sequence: CASSMGPAGQFF.

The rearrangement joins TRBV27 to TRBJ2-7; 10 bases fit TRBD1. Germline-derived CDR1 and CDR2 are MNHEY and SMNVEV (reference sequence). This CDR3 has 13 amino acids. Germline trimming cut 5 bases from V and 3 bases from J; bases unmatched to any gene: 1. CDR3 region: CASSRTGGYEQYF. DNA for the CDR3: TGTGCCAGCAGTAGGACAGGGGGCTACGAGCAGTACTTC.

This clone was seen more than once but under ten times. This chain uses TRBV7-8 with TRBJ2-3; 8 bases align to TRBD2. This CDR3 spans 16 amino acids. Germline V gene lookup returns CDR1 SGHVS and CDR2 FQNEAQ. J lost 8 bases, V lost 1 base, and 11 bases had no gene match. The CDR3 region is CASSLEEAGVRGTQYF. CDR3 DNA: TGTGCCAGCAGCTTAGAAGAAGCGGGAGTCCGTGGTACGCAGTATTTT.

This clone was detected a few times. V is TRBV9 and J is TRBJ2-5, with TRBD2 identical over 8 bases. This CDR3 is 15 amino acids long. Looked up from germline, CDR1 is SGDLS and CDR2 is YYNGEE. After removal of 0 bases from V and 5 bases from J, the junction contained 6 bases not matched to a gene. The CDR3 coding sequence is TGTGCCAGCAGCGTAGGTAGTAGCGGGACGGAGACCCAGTACTTC. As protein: CASSVGSSGTETQYF.

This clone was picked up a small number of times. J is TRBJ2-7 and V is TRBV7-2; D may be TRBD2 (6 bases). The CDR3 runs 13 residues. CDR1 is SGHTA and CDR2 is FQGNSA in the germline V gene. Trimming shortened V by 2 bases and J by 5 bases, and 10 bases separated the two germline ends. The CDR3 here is CASSLQGLHEQYF. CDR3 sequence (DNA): TGTGCCAGCAGCTTACAGGGACTCCACGAGCAGTACTTC.

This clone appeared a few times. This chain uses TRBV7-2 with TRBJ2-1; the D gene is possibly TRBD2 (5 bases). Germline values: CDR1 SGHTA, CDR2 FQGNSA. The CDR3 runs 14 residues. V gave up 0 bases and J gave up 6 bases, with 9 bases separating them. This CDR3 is CASSLAGAPNEQFF. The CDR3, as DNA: TGTGCCAGCAGCTTAGCGGGAGCCCCCAATGAGCAGTTCTTC.

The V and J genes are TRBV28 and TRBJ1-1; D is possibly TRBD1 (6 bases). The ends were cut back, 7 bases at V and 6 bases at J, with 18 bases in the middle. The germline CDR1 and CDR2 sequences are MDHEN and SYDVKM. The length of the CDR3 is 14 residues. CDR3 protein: CASTLTGRDAEAFF. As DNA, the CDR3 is TGTGCCAGCACCCTCACAGGGAGGGACGCTGAAGCTTTCTTT. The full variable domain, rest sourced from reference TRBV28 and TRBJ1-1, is DVKVTQSSRYLVKRTGEKVFLECVQDMDHENMFWYRQDPGLGLRLIYFSYDVKMKEKGDIPEGYSVSREKKERFSLILESASTNQTSMYLCASTLTGRDAEAFFGQGTRLTVV.

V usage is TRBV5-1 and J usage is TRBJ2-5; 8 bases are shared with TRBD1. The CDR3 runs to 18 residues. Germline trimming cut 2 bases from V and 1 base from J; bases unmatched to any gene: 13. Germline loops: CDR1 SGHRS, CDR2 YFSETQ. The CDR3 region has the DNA TGCGCCAGCAGCTTCTTTGTTGGGACAGGAGTCCCCCAAGAGACCCAGTACTTC. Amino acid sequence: CASSFFVGTGVPQETQYF.

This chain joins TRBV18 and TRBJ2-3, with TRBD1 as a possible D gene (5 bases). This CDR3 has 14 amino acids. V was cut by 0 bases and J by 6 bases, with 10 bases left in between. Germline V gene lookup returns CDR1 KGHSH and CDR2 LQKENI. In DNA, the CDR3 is TGTGCCAGCTCACCACCAGCCAACAGGGATACGCAGTATTTT. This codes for CASSPPANRDTQYF.

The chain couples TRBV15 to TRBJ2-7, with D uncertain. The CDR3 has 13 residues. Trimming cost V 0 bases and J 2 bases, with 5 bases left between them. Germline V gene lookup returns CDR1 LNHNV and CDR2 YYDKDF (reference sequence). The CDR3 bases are TGTGCCACCAGCAGAGACAGGACCTACGAGCAGTACTTC. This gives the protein CATSRDRTYEQYF.

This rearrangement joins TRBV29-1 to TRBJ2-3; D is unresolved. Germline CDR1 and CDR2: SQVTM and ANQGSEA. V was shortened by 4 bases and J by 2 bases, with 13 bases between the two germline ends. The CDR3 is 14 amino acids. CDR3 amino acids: CSVVFDRPTDTQYF. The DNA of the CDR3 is TGCAGCGTTGTTTTCGACCGCCCCACAGATACGCAGTATTTT.

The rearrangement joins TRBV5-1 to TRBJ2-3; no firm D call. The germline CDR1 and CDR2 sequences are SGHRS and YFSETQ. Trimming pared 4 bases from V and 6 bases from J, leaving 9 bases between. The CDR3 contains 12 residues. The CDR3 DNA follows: TGCGCCAGCAGCGCGCCCTCGGATACGCAGTATTTT. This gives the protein CASSAPSDTQYF.

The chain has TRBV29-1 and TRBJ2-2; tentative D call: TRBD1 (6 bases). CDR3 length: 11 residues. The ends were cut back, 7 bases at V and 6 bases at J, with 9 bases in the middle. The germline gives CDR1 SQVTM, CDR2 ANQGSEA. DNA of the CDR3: TGCAGCGGTAACAGGGCCGGGGAGCTGTTTTTT. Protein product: CSGNRAGELFF.

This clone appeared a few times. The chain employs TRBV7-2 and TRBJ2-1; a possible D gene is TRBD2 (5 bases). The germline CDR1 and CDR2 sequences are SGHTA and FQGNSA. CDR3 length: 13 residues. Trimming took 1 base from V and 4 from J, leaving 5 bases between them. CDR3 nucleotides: TGTGCCAGCAGCTTAGGGGAGTACAATGAGCAGTTCTTC. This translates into CASSLGEYNEQFF.

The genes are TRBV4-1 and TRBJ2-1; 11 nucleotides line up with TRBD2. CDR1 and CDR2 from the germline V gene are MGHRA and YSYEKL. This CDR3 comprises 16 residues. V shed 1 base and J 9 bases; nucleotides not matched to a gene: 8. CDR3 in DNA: TGCGCCAGCAGCCAAGGAAGGGCTAGCGGGAGGAGTGAGCAGTTCTTC. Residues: CASSQGRASGRSEQFF.

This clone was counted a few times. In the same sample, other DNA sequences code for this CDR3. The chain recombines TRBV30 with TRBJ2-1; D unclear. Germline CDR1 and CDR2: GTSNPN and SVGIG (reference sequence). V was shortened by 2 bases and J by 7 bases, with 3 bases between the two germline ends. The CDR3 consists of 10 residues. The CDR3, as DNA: TGTGCCTGGAGTAGGAATGAGCAGTTCTTC. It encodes CAWSRNEQFF.